The subject of this entry is one T cell receptor (beta chain). These data belong to a study of response to subunit inactivated influenza vaccine. MiXCR, run by TCRdb on the RT-PCR reads, gives a single entry per CDR3 protein. The sample records about 780,000 distinct CDR3 sequences, about 18% being singletons. Per germline, CDR1 LGHNA and CDR2 YSLEER. V lost 0 bases and J 8 bases, leaving 16 bases between the germline ends. This CDR3 has 15 amino acids. The sequencing used PBMCs from blood, collected roughly 5 days after vaccination. The TCR originated in a man aged 45-65 years who received an inactivated influenza vaccine. This sequence joins TRBV4-3 and TRBJ1-2; perhaps TRBD1 as D (6 bases). The CDR3: CASSQDLSGDMGYTF. The DNA of the CDR3 is TGCGCCAGCAGCCAAGATCTCTCAGGGGACATGGGCTACACCTTC.